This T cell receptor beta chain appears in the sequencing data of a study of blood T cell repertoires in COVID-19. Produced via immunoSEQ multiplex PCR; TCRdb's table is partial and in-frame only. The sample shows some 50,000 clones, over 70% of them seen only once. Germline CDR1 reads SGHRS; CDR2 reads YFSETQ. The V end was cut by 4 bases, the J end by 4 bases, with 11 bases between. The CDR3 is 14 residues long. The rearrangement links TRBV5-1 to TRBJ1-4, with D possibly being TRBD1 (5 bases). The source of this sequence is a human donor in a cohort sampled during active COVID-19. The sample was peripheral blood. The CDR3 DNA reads TGCGCCAGCAGCCCACAGGAGCGTAATGAAAAACTGTTTTTT. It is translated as CASSPQERNEKLFF.